This T cell receptor (beta chain) comes out of a study of T cell changes during pregnancy in multiple sclerosis. J was trimmed by 4 bases and V by 0 bases; bases with no gene match: 2. This CDR3 comprises 14 residues. Germline values: CDR1 SGDLS, CDR2 YYNGEE. Assay: immunoSEQ multiplex PCR; the TCRdb copy retains only in-frame clones and omits some. The table lists tens of thousands of clones, roughly 92% of them singletons, with approximately 1.4% in the top ten. This material consisted of peripheral blood, taken in the second trimester of pregnancy. The chain joins TRBV9 to TRBJ2-7, with 9 bases matching TRBD2. The sequence was collected from a female donor with multiple sclerosis, enrolled in a pregnancy study. This chain's CDR3 is CASSVGTSEYEQYF. The CDR3 coding sequence is TGTGCCAGCAGCGTAGGGACTAGCGAGTACGAGCAGTACTTC.